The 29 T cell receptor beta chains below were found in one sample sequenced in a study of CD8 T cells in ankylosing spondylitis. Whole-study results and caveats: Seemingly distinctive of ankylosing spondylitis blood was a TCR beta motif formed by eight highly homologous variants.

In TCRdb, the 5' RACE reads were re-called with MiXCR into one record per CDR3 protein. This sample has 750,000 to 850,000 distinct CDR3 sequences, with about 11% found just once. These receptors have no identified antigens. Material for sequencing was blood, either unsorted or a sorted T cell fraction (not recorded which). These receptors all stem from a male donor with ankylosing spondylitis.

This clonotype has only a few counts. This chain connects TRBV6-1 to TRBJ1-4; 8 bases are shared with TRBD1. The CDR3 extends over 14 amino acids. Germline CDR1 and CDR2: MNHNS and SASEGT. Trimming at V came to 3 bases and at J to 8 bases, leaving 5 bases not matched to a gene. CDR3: CASSEDRVEEKLFF. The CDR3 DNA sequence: TGTGCCAGCAGTGAGGACAGGGTGGAGGAAAAACTGTTTTTT.

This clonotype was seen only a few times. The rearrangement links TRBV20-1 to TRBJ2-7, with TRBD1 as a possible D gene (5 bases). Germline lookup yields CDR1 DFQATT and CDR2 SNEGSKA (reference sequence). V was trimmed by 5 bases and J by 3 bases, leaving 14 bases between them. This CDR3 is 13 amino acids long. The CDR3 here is CSASHPQGYEQYF. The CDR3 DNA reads TGCAGTGCTTCGCACCCCCAGGGCTACGAGCAGTACTTC.

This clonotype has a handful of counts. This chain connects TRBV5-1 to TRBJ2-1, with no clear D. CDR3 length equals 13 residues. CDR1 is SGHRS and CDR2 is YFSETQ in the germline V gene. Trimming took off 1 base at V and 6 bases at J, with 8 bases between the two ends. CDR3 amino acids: CASSLTITNEQFF. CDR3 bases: TGCGCCAGCAGCTTGACAATAACCAATGAGCAGTTCTTC.

In nucleotides, the CDR3 is TGTGCCACCAGCAGGGTCCACAGCGAAGCTTTCTTT. Translating it yields CATSRVHSEAFF. V and J are TRBV15 and TRBJ1-1; D remains ambiguous. V lost 3 bases, J lost 8 bases, and 10 bases lay in between. This CDR3 region has 12 residues. Germline V lookup: CDR1 LNHNV, CDR2 YYDKDF (reference sequence). The full variable domain, completed using reference TRBV15 and TRBJ1-1, is DAMVIQNPRYQVTQFGKPVTLSCSQTLNHNVMYWYQQKSSQAPKLLFHYYDKDFNNEADTPDNFQSRRPNTSFCFLDIRSPGLGDTAMYLCATSRVHSEAFFGQGTRLTVV.

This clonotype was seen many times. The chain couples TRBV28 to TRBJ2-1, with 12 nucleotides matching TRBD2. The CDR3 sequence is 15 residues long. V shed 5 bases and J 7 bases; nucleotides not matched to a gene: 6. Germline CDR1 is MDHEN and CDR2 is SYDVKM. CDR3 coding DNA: TGTGCCAGCAGTCCACTAGCGGGGGGTCATAATGAGCAGTTCTTC. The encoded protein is CASSPLAGGHNEQFF.

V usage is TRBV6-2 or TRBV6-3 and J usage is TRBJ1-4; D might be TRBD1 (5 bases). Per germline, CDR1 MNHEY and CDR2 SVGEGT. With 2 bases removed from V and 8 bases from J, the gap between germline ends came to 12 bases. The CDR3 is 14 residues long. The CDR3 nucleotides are TGTGCCAGCAGTTACAGGGGAGAAAACGAAAAACTGTTTTTT. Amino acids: CASSYRGENEKLFF.

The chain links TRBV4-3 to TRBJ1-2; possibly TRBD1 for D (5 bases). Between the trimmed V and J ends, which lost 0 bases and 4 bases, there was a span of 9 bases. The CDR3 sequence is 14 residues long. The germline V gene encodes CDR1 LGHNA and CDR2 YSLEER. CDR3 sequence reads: CASSQDGTSYGYTF. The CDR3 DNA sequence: TGCGCCAGCAGCCAAGATGGGACGAGCTATGGCTACACCTTC.

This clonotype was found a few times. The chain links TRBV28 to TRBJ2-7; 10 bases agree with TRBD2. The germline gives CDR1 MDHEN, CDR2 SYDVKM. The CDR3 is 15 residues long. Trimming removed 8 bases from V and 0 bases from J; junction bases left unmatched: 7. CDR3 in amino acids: CASAPLAGSSYEQYF. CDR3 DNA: TGTGCCAGCGCCCCACTAGCGGGGAGCTCCTACGAGCAGTACTTC. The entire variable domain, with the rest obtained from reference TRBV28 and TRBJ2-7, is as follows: DVKVTQSSRYLVKRTGEKVFLECVQDMDHENMFWYRQDPGLGLRLIYFSYDVKMKEKGDIPEGYSVSREKKERFSLILESASTNQTSMYLCASAPLAGSSYEQYFGPGTRLTVT.

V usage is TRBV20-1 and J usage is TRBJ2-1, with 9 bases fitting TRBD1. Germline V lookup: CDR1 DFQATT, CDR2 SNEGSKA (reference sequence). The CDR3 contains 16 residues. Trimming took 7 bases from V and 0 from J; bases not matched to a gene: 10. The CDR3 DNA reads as TGCAGTGGGAAGGGACAGGGTGGGGACTCCTACAATGAGCAGTTCTTC. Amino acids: CSGKGQGGDSYNEQFF.

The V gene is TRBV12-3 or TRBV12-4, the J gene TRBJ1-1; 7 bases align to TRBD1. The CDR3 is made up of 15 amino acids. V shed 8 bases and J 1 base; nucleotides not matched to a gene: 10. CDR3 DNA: TGTGCCAGCCACGACAGGGTCAAGGGGAACACTGAAGCTTTCTTT. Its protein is CASHDRVKGNTEAFF.

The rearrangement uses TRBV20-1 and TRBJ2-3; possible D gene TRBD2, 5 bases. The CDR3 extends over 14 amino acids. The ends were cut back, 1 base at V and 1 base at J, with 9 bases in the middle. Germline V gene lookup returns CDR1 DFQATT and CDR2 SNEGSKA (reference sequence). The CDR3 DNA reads TGCAGTGCTAGAGCTAGCTGGGGCACAGATACGCAGTATTTT. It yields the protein CSARASWGTDTQYF.

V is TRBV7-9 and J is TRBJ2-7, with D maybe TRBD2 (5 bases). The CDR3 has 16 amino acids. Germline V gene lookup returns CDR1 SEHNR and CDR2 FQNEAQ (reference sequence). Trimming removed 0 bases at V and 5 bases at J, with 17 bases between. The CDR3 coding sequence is TGTGCCAGCAGCTTAGCCGTGGACCTCTACGGGAACGAGCAGTACTTC. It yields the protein CASSLAVDLYGNEQYF.

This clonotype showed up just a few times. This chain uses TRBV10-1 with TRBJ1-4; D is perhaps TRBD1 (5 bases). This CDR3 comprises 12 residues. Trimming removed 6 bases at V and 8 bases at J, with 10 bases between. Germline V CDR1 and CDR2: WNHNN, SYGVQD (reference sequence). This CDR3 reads CASRGAGEKLFF. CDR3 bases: TGCGCCAGCAGAGGGGCCGGAGAAAAACTGTTTTTT.

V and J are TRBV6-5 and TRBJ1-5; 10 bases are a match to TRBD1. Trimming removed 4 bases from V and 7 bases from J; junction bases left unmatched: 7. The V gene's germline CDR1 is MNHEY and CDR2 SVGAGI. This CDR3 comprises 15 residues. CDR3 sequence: CASSSLDRGRQPQHF. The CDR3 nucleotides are TGTGCCAGCAGTTCGCTTGACAGGGGGCGGCAGCCCCAGCATTTT.

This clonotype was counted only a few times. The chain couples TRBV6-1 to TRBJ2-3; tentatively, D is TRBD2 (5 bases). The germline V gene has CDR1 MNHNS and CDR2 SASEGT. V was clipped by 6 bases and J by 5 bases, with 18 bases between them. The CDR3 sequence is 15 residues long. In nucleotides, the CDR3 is TGTGCCAGCAGCTCCCCGACTACAATCGGAGATACGCAGTATTTT. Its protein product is CASSSPTTIGDTQYF.

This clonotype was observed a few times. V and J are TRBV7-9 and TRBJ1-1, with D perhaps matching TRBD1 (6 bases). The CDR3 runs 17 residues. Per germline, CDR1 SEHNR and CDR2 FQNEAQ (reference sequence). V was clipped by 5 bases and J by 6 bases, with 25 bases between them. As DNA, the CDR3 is TGTGCCAGCAGCCCTGGGACCTACACTCGGGGGCAAGCTGAAGCTTTCTTT. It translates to CASSPGTYTRGQAEAFF. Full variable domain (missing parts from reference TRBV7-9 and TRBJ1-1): DTGVSQNPRHKITKRGQNVTFRCDPISEHNRLYWYRQTLGQGPEFLTYFQNEAQLEKSRLLSDRFSAERPKGSFSTLEIQRTEQGDSAMYLCASSPGTYTRGQAEAFFGQGTRLTVV.

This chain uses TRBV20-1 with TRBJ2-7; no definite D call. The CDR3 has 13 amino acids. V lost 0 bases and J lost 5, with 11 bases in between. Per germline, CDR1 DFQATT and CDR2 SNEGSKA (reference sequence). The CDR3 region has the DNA TGCAGTGCTAGAGATTCCTCTGAAGACGAGCAGTACTTC. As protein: CSARDSSEDEQYF.

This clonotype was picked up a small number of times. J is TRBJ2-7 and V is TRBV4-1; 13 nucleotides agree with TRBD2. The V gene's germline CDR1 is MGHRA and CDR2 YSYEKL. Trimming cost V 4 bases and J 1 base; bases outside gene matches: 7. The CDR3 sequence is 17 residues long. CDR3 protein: CASSPMLGLAGSYEQYF. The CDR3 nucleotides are TGCGCCAGCAGCCCCATGTTGGGACTAGCGGGATCCTACGAGCAGTACTTC.

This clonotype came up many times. The CDR3 DNA follows: TGTGCCAGCAGTAGACAGGGTTTTTCCTACGAGCAGTACTTC. It translates to CASSRQGFSYEQYF. The genes are TRBV6-1 and TRBJ2-7, with TRBD1 matching 7 bases. V dropped 5 bases and J dropped 1; count of bases not matched to a gene: 5. Germline CDR1 is MNHNS and CDR2 is SASEGT. The CDR3 extends over 14 amino acids.

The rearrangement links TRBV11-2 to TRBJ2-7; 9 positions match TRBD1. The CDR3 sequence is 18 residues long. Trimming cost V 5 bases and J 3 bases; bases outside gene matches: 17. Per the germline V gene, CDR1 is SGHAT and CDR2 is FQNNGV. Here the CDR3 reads CASSPRPPGQGSRYEQYF. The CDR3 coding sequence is TGTGCCAGCAGCCCCCGACCCCCGGGACAGGGTTCTCGCTACGAGCAGTACTTC.

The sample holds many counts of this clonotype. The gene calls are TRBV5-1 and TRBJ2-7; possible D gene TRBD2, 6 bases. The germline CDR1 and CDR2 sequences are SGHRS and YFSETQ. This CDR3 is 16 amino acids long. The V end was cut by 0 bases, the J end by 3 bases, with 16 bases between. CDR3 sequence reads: CASSLARALGGYEQYF. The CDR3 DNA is TGCGCCAGCAGCTTGGCCCGGGCGCTCGGGGGCTACGAGCAGTACTTC.

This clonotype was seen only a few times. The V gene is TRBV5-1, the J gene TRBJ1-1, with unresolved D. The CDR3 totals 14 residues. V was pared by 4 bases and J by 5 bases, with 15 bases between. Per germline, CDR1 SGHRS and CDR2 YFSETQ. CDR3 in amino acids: CASSTENAGTEAFF. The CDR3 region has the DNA TGCGCCAGCAGCACCGAGAACGCGGGGACTGAAGCTTTCTTT.

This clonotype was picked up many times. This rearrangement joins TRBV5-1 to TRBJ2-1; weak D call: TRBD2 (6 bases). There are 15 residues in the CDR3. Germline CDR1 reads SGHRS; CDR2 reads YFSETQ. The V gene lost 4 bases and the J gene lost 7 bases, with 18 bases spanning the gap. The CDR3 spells CASSLSVAELNEQFF. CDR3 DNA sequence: TGCGCCAGCAGCCTGTCTGTAGCGGAGTTAAATGAGCAGTTCTTC.

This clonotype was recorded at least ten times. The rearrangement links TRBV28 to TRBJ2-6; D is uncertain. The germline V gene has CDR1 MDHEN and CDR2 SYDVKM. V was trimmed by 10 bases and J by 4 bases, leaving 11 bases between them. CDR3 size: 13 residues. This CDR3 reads CATLPTGANVLTF. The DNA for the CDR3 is TGTGCCACCCTGCCAACGGGGGCCAACGTCCTGACTTTC.

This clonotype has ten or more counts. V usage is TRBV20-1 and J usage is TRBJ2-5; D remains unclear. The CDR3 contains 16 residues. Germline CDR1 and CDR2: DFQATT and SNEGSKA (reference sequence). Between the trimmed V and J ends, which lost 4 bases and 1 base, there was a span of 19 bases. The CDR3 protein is CSANRGRAYAQETQYF. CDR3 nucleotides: TGCAGTGCTAATCGAGGTCGGGCGTACGCCCAAGAGACCCAGTACTTC.

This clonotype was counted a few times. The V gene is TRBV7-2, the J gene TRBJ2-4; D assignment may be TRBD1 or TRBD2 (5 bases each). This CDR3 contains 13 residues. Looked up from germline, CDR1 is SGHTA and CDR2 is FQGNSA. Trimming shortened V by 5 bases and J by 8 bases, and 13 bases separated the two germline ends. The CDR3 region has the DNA TGTGCCAGCAGCAGCCGGGACGGGGACATTCAGTACTTC. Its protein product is CASSSRDGDIQYF.

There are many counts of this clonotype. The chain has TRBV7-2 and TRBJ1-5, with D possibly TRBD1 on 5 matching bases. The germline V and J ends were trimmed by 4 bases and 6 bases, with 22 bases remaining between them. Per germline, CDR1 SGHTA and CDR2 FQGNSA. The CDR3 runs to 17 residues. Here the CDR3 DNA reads TGTGCCAGCAGCTCCGCCGGGACCCTAGTCTGGGGTCAGCCCCAGCATTTT. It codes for CASSSAGTLVWGQPQHF. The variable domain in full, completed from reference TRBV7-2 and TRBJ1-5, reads GAGVSQSPSNKVTEKGKDVELRCDPISGHTALYWYRQSLGQGLEFLIYFQGNSAPDKSGLPSDRFSAERTGGSVSTLTIQRTQQEDSAVYLCASSSAGTLVWGQPQHFGDGTRLSIL.

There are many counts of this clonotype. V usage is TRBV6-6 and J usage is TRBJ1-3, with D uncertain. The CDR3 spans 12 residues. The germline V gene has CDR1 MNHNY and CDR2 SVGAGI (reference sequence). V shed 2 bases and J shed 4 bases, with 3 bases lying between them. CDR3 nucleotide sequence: TGTGCCAGCAGTTACCCCGGAAACACCATATATTTT. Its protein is CASSYPGNTIYF.

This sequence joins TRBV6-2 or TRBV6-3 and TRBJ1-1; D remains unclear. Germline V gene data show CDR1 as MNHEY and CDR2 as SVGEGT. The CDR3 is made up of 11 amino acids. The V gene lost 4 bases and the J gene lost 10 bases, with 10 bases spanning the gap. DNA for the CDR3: TGTGCCAGCAGTTCTTCCGTGGGAGCTTTCTTT. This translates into CASSSSVGAFF.